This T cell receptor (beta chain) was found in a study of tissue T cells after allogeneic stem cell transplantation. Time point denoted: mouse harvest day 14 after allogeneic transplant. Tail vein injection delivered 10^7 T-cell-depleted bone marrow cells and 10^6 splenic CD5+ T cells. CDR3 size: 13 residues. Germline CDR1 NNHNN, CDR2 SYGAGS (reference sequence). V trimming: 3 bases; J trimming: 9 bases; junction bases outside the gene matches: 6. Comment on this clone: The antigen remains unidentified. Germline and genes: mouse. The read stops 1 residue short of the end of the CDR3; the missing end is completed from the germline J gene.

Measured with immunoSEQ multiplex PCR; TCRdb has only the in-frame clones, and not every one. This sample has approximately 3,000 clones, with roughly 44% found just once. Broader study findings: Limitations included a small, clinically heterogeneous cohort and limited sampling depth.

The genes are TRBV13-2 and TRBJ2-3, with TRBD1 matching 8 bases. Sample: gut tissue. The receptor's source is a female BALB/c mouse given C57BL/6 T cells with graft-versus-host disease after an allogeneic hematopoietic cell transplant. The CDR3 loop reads CASGGQGAQTLYF. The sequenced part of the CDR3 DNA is TGTGCCAGCGGTGGGCAGGGGGCGCAGACGCTGTAT.